This TCR beta chain came from a study of T cell responses to AZD1222 COVID-19 vaccine. Assay used: immunoSEQ multiplex PCR; TCRdb lists only in-frame clones, some missing. The sample carries about 130,000 clones, about nine tenths recorded once. Deletions cut 0 bases from V and 1 base from J, with 10 bases between. The CDR3 extends over 16 amino acids. The germline V gene encodes CDR1 MNHEY and CDR2 SVGAGI. Regarding this clone: Distinct nucleotide sequences in the sample also encode this CDR3.

This receptor was taken from an adult in good health. The chain uses TRBV6-5 and TRBJ2-1; D possibly corresponds to TRBD1 (5 bases). The sequencing used peripheral blood, collected on day 0 of MenACWY control vaccination. CDR3 sequence reads: CASSYSSQGSYNEQFF. The CDR3 nucleotides are TGTGCCAGCAGTTACTCGAGTCAGGGATCCTACAATGAGCAGTTCTTC.